The 5 T cell receptor beta chains listed next were all sequenced from one sample in a study of immune evolution from preneoplasia to lung adenocarcinoma. TCRdb keeps only in-frame clones here, not all; method: immunoSEQ multiplex PCR. The profile shows approximately 5,000 clones, around 80% of them singletons. Sequencing used FFPE minimally invasive lung adenocarcinoma tissue. These receptors were collected from a person between 50 and 70 years old with lung adenocarcinoma.

The chain has TRBV9 and TRBJ1-1; possibly TRBD1 for D (6 bases). Germline V lookup: CDR1 SGDLS, CDR2 YYNGEE. Trimming took off 1 base at V and 4 bases at J, with 14 bases between the two ends. The CDR3 sequence is 15 residues long. CDR3 residues: CASSVSGVGGTEAFF. CDR3 coding DNA: TGTGCCAGCAGCGTATCAGGGGTTGGAGGCACTGAAGCTTTCTTT.

The chain has TRBV4-2 and TRBJ2-1; either TRBD1 or TRBD2 may fit D (6 bases each). V gave up 4 bases and J gave up 5 bases, with 18 bases separating them. Germline values: CDR1 LGHNA, CDR2 YNFKEQ. This CDR3 contains 16 residues. The CDR3 region is CASSPSWQGTHNEQFF. The CDR3 bases are TGTGCCAGCAGCCCCAGCTGGCAGGGGACTCACAATGAGCAGTTCTTC.

V and J are TRBV6-1 and TRBJ2-2; D is undetermined. Looked up from germline, CDR1 is MNHNS and CDR2 is SASEGT. The CDR3 extends over 13 amino acids. V lost 6 bases, J lost 6 bases, and 11 bases lay in between. The CDR3 reads CASRVAMAGELFF. The CDR3, as DNA: TGTGCCAGCAGGGTCGCGATGGCCGGGGAGCTGTTTTTT.

This clone has just one count. This chain connects TRBV28 to TRBJ2-1; no definite D call. Germline CDR1 is MDHEN and CDR2 is SYDVKM. The V end was cut by 2 bases, the J end by 5 bases, with 1 base between. The CDR3 is 11 residues long. CDR3 residues: CASSLDNEQFF. DNA of the CDR3: TGTGCCAGCAGTTTAGACAATGAGCAGTTCTTC.

As to this clone: It may be a read error: a sequence one base away is much more abundant. This same CDR3 is encoded by further DNA sequences in the sample. As DNA, the CDR3 is TGTGCCAGCAGTGGACTAGTTTCTGATACGCAGTATTTT. It yields the protein CASSGLVSDTQYF. This chain connects TRBV2 to TRBJ2-3, with D tentatively TRBD2 (6 bases). Between the trimmed V and J ends, which lost 4 bases and 6 bases, there was a span of 11 bases. Germline values: CDR1 SNHLY, CDR2 FYNNEI. The CDR3 is 13 residues long.